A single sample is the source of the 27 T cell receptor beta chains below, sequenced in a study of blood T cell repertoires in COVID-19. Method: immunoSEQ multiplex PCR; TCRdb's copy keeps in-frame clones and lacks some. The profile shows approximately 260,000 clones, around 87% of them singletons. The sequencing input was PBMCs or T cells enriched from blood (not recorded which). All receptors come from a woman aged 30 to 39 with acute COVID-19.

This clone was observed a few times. The CDR3: CASSFPTGTNTEAFF. The CDR3 DNA reads as TGTGCCAGCAGCTTCCCGACAGGGACAAACACTGAAGCTTTCTTT. The chain couples TRBV7-8 to TRBJ1-1, with TRBD1 identical over 7 bases. V lost 3 bases to trimming and J lost 2 bases; unmatched junction nucleotides: 6. Germline CDR1 SGHVS, CDR2 FQNEAQ. The length of the CDR3 is 15 residues. Drawing the rest from reference TRBV7-8 and TRBJ1-1, the complete variable domain is GAGVSQSPRYKVAKRGQDVALRCDPISGHVSLFWYQQALGQGPEFLTYFQNEAQLDKSGLPSDRFFAERPEGSVSTLKIQRTQQEDSAVYLCASSFPTGTNTEAFFGQGTRLTVV.

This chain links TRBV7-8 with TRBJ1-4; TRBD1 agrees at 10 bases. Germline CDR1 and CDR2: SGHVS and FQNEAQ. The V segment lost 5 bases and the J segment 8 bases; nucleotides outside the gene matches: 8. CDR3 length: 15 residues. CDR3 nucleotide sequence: TGTGCCAGCAGCACGGGACAGGGGATGGGGGAAAAACTGTTTTTT. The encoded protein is CASSTGQGMGEKLFF.

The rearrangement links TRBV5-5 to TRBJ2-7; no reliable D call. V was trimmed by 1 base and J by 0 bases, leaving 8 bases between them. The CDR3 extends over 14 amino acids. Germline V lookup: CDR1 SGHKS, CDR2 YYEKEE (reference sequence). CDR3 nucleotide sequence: TGTGCCAGCAGCTTGCAGGATGTCTCCTACGAGCAGTACTTC. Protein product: CASSLQDVSYEQYF.

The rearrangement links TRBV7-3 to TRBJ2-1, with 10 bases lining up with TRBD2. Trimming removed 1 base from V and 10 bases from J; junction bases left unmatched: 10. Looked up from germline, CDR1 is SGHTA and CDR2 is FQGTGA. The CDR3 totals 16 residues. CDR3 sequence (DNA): TGTGCCAGCAGCTTAATACCGGCTAGCGGGGGTGCGGAGCAGTTCTTC. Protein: CASSLIPASGGAEQFF.

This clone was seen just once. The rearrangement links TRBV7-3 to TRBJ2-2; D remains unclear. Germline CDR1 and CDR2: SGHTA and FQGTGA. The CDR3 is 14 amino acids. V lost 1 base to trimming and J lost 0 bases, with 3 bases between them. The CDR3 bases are TGTGCCAGCAGCTTAATAGCGAACACCGGGGAGCTGTTTTTT. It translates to CASSLIANTGELFF.

CDR3 nucleotide sequence: TGTGCCAGCAGCGTAGTGGCTAGCGGTTGGGTCGGGGAGCTGTTTTTT. Its protein product is CASSVVASGWVGELFF. This rearrangement joins TRBV9 to TRBJ2-2; 7 bases align to TRBD2. The CDR3 is 16 residues long. The V gene's germline CDR1 is SGDLS and CDR2 YYNGEE. Trimming cost V 0 bases and J 7 bases; bases outside gene matches: 9.

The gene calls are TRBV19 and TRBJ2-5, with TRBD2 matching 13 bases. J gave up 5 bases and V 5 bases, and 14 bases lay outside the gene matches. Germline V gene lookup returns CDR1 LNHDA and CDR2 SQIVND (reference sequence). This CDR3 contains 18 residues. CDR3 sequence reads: CASSAGTSGTFFRETQYF. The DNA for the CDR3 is TGTGCCAGTAGTGCCGGGACTAGCGGGACCTTTTTCAGGGAGACCCAGTACTTC.

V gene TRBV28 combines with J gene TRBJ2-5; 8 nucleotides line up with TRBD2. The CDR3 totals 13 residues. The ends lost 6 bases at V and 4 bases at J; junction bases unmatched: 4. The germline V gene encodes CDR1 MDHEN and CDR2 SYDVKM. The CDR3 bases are TGTGCCAGCAGCCTCAGCGGGAGAGAGACCCAGTACTTC. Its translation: CASSLSGRETQYF.

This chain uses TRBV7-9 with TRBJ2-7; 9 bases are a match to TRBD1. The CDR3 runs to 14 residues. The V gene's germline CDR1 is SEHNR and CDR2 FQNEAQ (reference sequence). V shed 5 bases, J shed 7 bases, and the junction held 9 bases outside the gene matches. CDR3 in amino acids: CASSRGTGTVEQYF. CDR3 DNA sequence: TGTGCCAGCAGCCGAGGGACAGGGACCGTAGAGCAGTACTTC.

In DNA, the CDR3 is TGCGCCAGCAGCTGGACGACAGGGTCAGCTGGAAACACCATATATTTT. Translating it yields CASSWTTGSAGNTIYF. The V gene is TRBV5-1, the J gene TRBJ1-3; 7 nucleotides agree with TRBD1. The germline gives CDR1 SGHRS, CDR2 YFSETQ. The ends lost 3 bases at V and 2 bases at J; junction bases unmatched: 8. The CDR3 is made up of 16 amino acids.

CDR3 loop: CASGSGQHSDTQYF. The CDR3 coding sequence is TGTGCTAGTGGTTCTGGACAACACTCAGATACGCAGTATTTT. The V gene is TRBV12-5, the J gene TRBJ2-3; tentatively, D is TRBD1 (5 bases). The V end was cut by 4 bases, the J end by 4 bases, with 12 bases between. CDR1 and CDR2 (germline): LGHNT, FRNRAP. This CDR3 region has 14 residues.

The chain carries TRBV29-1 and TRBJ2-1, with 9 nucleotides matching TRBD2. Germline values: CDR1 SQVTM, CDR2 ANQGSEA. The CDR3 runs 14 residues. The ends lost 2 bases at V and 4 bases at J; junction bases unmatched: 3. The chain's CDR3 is CSVERLAEYNEQFF. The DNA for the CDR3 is TGCAGCGTTGAAAGACTAGCGGAATACAATGAGCAGTTCTTC.

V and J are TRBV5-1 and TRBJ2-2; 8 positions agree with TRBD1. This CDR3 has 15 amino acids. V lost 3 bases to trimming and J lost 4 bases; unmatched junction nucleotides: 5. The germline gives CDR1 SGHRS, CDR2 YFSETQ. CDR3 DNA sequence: TGCGCCAGCAGCTGGCAGGGGGCTGGCACCGGGGAGCTGTTTTTT. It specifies CASSWQGAGTGELFF.

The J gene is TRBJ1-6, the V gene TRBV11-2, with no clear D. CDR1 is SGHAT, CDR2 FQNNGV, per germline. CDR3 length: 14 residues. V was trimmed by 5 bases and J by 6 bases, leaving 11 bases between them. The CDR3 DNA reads TGTGCCAGCAGCCTAGGACTGAGTAATTCACCCCTCCACTTT. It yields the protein CASSLGLSNSPLHF.

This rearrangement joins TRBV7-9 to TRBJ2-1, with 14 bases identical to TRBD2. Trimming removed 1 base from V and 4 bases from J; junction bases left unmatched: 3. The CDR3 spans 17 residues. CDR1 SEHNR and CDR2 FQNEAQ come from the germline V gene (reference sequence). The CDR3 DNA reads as TGTGCCAGCAGCTTAGTGTGGACTAGCGGGAGGTACAATGAGCAGTTCTTC. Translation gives CASSLVWTSGRYNEQFF.

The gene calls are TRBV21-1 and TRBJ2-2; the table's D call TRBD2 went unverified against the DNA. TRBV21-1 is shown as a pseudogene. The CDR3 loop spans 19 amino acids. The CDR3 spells CASSKDPYPAGGPTGELFF. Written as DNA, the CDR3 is TGTGCCAGCAGCAAAGACCCATACCCAGCGGGAGGGCCCACCGGGGAGCTGTTTTTT.

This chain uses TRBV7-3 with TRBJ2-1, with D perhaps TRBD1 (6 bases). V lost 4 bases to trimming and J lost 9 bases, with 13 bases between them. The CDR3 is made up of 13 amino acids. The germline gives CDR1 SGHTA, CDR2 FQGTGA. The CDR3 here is CASSSSRGSEQFF. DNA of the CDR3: TGTGCCAGCAGCTCCTCCAGGGGCAGTGAGCAGTTCTTC.

CDR3 nucleotide sequence: TGTGCCAGCAGTTTGGGGTGGAACAGGCCGGTCGAGCAGTACTTC. Amino acid sequence: CASSLGWNRPVEQYF. This sequence joins TRBV28 and TRBJ2-7; possible D gene TRBD1, 5 bases. In germline, CDR1 is MDHEN, CDR2 SYDVKM. V lost 3 bases, J lost 6 bases, and 18 bases lay in between. The CDR3 spans 15 residues.

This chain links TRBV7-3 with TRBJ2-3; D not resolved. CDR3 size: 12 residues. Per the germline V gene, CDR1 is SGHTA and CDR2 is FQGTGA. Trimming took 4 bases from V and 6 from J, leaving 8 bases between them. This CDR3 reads CASSSSGDTQYF. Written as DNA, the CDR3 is TGTGCCAGCAGCTCCTCCGGGGATACGCAGTATTTT.

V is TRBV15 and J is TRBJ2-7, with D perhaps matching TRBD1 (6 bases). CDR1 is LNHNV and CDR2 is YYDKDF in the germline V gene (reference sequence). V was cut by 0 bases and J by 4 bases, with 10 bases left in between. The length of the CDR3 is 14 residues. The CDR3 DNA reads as TGTGCCACCAGCAGAGACCCCGGACAGTACGAGCAGTACTTC. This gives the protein CATSRDPGQYEQYF.

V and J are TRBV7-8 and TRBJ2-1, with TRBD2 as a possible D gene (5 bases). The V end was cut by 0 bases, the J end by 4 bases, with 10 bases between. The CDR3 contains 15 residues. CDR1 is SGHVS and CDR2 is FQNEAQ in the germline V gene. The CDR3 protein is CASSLATTLYNEQFF. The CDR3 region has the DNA TGTGCCAGCAGCTTAGCGACTACACTTTACAATGAGCAGTTCTTC.

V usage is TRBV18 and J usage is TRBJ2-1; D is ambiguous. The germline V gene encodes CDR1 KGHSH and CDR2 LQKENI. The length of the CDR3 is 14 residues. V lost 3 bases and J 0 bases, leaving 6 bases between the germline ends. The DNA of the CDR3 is TGTGCCAGCTCACCTAGGAGCTCCTACAATGAGCAGTTCTTC. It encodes CASSPRSSYNEQFF.

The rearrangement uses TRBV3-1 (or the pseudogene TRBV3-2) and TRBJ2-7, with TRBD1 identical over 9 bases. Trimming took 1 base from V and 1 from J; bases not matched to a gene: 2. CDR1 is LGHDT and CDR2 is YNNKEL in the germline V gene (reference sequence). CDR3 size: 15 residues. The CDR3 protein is CASSQGGQGSYEQYF. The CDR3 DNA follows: TGTGCCAGCAGCCAAGGCGGACAGGGGTCCTACGAGCAGTACTTC.

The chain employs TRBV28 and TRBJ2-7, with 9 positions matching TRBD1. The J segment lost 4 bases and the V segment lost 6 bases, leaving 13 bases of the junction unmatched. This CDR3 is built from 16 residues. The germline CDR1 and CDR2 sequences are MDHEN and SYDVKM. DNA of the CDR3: TGTGCCAGCAGCCTTCGAACCGGGACAGGGCTTTACGAGCAGTACTTC. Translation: CASSLRTGTGLYEQYF.

The CDR3 sequence is CASRKTIAGGPRTQYF. The CDR3 DNA is TGTGCCAGCAGGAAGACCATAGCGGGGGGGCCGCGGACGCAGTATTTT. The rearrangement joins TRBV28 to TRBJ2-3; 11 positions agree with TRBD2. J was trimmed by 9 bases and V by 6 bases; bases with no gene match: 14. Germline values: CDR1 MDHEN, CDR2 SYDVKM. This CDR3 region has 16 residues.

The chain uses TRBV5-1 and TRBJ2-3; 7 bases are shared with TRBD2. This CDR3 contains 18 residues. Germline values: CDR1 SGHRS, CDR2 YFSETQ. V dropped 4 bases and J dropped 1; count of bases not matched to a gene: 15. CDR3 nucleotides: TGCGCCAGCAGCAGAACGAGAGGAGGGAGGGGAGGCACAGATACGCAGTATTTT. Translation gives CASSRTRGGRGGTDTQYF. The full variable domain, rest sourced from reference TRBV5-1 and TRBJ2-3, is KAGVTQTPRYLIKTRGQQVTLSCSPISGHRSVSWYQQTPGQGLQFLFEYFSETQRNKGNFPGRFSGRQFSNSRSEMNVSTLELGDSALYLCASSRTRGGRGGTDTQYFGPGTRLTVL.

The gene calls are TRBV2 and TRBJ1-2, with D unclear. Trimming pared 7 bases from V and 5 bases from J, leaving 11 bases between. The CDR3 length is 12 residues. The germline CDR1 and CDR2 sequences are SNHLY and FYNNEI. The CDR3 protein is CASMSVHYGYTF. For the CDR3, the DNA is TGTGCCAGCATGTCGGTCCATTATGGCTACACCTTC.